Below, 9 T cell receptor beta chains from the same sample are listed, as sequenced in a study of CD8 T cells in ankylosing spondylitis. TCRdb re-derived calls from the 5' RACE reads in MiXCR, one entry per CDR3 protein. The sample has around 130,000 distinct CDR3 sequences; 7% are singletons. Source material: blood, either unsorted or a sorted T cell fraction (not recorded which). All receptors come from a male donor with ankylosing spondylitis or in good health (not recorded which).

The V and J genes are TRBV5-1 and TRBJ2-5, with a tentative D call TRBD1 (5 bases). CDR1 and CDR2 (germline): SGHRS, YFSETQ. V was pared by 4 bases and J by 1 base, with 11 bases between. The CDR3 extends over 14 amino acids. For the CDR3, the DNA is TGCGCCAGCAGCCAGGGAACAATCCAAGAGACCCAGTACTTC. It is translated as CASSQGTIQETQYF.

Many counts were recorded for this clonotype. The chain joins TRBV11-2 to TRBJ1-1; possibly TRBD1 for D (6 bases). The CDR3 has 17 amino acids. Germline lookup yields CDR1 SGHAT and CDR2 FQNNGV. Trimming left V 4 bases short and J 1 base short, with 19 bases between. DNA for the CDR3: TGTGCCAGCAGCTCCACAGGGTTGACGAGCAGGAACACTGAAGCTTTCTTT. Amino acids: CASSSTGLTSRNTEAFF.

This clonotype occurred many times. The gene calls are TRBV6-1 and TRBJ2-7; 7 nucleotides match TRBD2. Germline lookup yields CDR1 MNHNS and CDR2 SASEGT. Unmatched junction bases numbered 8, after V lost 6 bases and J lost 6 bases. The CDR3 consists of 13 residues. CDR3 in DNA: TGTGCCAGCAGCGGACTAGTAATTTTCGAGCAGTACTTC. Amino acid sequence: CASSGLVIFEQYF.

V and J are TRBV20-1 and TRBJ1-6; 7 bases fit TRBD1. With 7 bases clipped from V and 5 bases from J, the junction kept 8 bases outside the gene matches. Germline V CDR1 and CDR2: DFQATT, SNEGSKA (reference sequence). The length of the CDR3 is 14 residues. CDR3 amino acids: CSVDRARNNSPLHF. In DNA, the CDR3 is TGCAGTGTTGACAGGGCTCGGAATAATTCACCCCTCCACTTT.

This clonotype occurred many times. The V gene is TRBV6-1, the J gene TRBJ2-7; a weak D match, TRBD2 (5 bases). Trimming removed 1 base at V and 3 bases at J, with 28 bases between. There are 20 residues in the CDR3. The germline V gene has CDR1 MNHNS and CDR2 SASEGT. CDR3 sequence: CASSEDFLFTRTPDLYEQYF. In DNA, the CDR3 is TGTGCCAGCAGTGAAGATTTTTTGTTTACCCGGACTCCGGATCTCTACGAGCAGTACTTC.

This clonotype showed up many times. The chain carries TRBV11-2 and TRBJ2-3; D remains unclear. Germline V gene data show CDR1 as SGHAT and CDR2 as FQNNGV. Trimming shortened V by 1 base and J by 2 bases, and 7 bases separated the two germline ends. The CDR3 runs to 14 residues. The CDR3 spells CASSLVQFTDTQYF. DNA for the CDR3: TGTGCCAGCAGCTTAGTACAGTTCACAGATACGCAGTATTTT.

This clonotype has a count of ten or more. The genes are TRBV21-1 and TRBJ2-3. TRBV21-1 corresponds to a pseudogene. The CDR3 is 16 amino acids. The CDR3: CASSKVNSSRTDTQYF. The CDR3 nucleotides read TGTGCCAGCAGCAAAGTTAATAGCAGCCGCACAGATACGCAGTATTTT.

The chain joins TRBV20-1 to TRBJ1-1; 7 bases map to TRBD1. The germline V gene encodes CDR1 DFQATT and CDR2 SNEGSKA (reference sequence). CDR3 length equals 12 residues. Written as DNA, the CDR3 is TGCAGGGGGATCAGGGGGGAAACTGAAGCTTTCTTT. Amino acid sequence: CRGIRGETEAFF.

This clonotype was found many times. V and J are TRBV28 and TRBJ2-1, with 7 nucleotides matching TRBD1. Trimming removed 6 bases from V and 5 bases from J; junction bases left unmatched: 7. CDR1 is MDHEN, CDR2 SYDVKM, per germline. The CDR3 extends over 14 amino acids. The CDR3 DNA follows: TGTGCCAGCAGAACAGGGGAATTACACAATGAGCAGTTCTTC. As protein: CASRTGELHNEQFF.